This T cell receptor (beta chain) stems from a study of vaccination and CD4 T cells after COVID-19. About the study: A median of roughly 72 days (range 14 to 241) separated dose two from the taking of post-vaccine samples. Investigators stimulated cells with overlapping spike peptides drawn from SARS-CoV-2, HCoV-NL63, HCoV-OC43 and HCoV-229E.

Regarding this clonotype: As yet, its antigen is unknown.

The time point: late sampling 161 to 241 days after vaccination in a few convalescent patients. Stated treatment: roughly 10-day PBMC culture with coronavirus spike peptide pools or control peptides (ViraFEST assay). CDR1 and CDR2 (germline): DFQATT, SNEGSKA (reference sequence). The CDR3 covers 14 residues. With 1 base clipped from V and 7 bases from J, the junction kept 4 bases outside the gene matches. With the Oncomine TCR Beta short-read assay, DNA from cultured CD4+ T cells was sequenced. Via MiXCR, TCRdb re-called the PCR reads, giving one row per CDR3 protein. The top ten hold 10% to 15% of the sample, which has about 21,000 distinct CDR3 sequences, 46% seen once.

This rearrangement joins TRBV20-1 to TRBJ2-2, with TRBD1 matching over 9 bases. The origin of this receptor is a human donor who had recovered from COVID-19. Sequencing was performed on CD4+ T cells from blood, cultured in vitro, taken about 7 months after SARS-CoV-2 vaccination. The CDR3 region has the DNA TGCAGTGCTAGAGTACAGGGGGCCGGCGGGGAGCTGTTTTTT. Translation gives CSARVQGAGGELFF.